This T cell receptor (beta chain) was observed in a study of T cells in localized non-small cell lung cancer. This clone was counted a single time. Its specificity is unknown. Assay used: immunoSEQ multiplex PCR; TCRdb lists only in-frame clones, some missing. The sample consists of tens of thousands of clones, approximately 88% of them appearing once. Regarding the study as a whole: The greatest T cell clonality was found in uninvolved adjacent lung (higher than in tumor).

The germline V and J ends were trimmed by 3 bases and 7 bases, with 17 bases remaining between them. The CDR3 sequence is 14 residues long. CDR1 is SGDLS and CDR2 is YYNGEE in the germline V gene. The TCR comes from a female donor of 60 years or more with stage I lung adenocarcinoma. The chain joins TRBV9 to TRBJ2-7; D might be TRBD1 (6 bases). Sequenced material: peripheral blood, taken before any cancer treatment. The CDR3: CASSGLTGFEEQYF. The DNA of the CDR3 is TGTGCCAGCAGCGGGCTAACAGGGTTCGAAGAGCAGTACTTC. Drawing the rest from reference TRBV9 and TRBJ2-7, the complete variable domain is DSGVTQTPKHLITATGQRVTLRCSPRSGDLSVYWYQQSLDQGLQFLIQYYNGEERAKGNILERFSAQQFPDLHSELNLSSLELGDSALYFCASSGLTGFEEQYFGPGTRLTVT.